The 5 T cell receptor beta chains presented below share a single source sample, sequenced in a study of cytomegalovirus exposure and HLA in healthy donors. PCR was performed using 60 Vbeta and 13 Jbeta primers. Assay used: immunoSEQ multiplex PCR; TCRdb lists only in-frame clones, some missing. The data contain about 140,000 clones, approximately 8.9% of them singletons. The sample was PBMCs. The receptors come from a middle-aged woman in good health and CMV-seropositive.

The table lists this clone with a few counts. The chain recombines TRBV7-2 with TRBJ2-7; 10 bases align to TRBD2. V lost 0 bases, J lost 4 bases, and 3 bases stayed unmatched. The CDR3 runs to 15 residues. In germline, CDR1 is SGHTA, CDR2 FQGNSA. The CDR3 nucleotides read TGTGCCAGCAGCTTAGCGGCTAGCGGGGGTTACGAGCAGTACTTC. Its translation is CASSLAASGGYEQYF.

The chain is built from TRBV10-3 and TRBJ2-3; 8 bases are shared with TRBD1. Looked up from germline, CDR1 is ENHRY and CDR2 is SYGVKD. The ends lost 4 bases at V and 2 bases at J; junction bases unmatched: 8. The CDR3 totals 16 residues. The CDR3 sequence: CAISGETGAITDTQYF. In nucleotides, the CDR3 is TGTGCCATCAGTGGGGAGACAGGGGCTATCACAGATACGCAGTATTTT.

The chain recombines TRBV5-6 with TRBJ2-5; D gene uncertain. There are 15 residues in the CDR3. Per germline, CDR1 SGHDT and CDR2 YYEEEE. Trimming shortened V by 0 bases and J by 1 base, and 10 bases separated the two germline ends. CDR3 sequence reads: CASSLVHSFQETQYF. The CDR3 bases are TGTGCCAGCAGCTTGGTGCACAGTTTCCAAGAGACCCAGTACTTC.

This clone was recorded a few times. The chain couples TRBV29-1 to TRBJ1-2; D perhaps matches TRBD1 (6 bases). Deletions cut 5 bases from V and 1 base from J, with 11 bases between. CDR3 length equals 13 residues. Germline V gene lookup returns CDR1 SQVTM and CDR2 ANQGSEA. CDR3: CSVYRDLNYGYTF. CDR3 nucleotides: TGCAGCGTTTACAGGGATCTTAACTATGGCTACACCTTC.

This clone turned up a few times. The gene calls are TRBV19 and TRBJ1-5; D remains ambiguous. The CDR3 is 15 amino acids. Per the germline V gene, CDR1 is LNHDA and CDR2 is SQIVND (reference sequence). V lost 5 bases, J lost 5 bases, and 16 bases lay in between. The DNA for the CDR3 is TGTGCCAGTAGTCTTTCCCGGGGAAAAGATCAGCCCCAGCATTTT. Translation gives CASSLSRGKDQPQHF.